Below, 14 T cell receptor beta chains from the same sample are listed, as sequenced in a study of blood T cell repertoires in COVID-19. TCRdb's table, derived via immunoSEQ multiplex PCR, lists solely in-frame clones and lacks some. Found here are 110,000 to 150,000 clones, under 90% of them singletons; the top ten hold approximately 8.2%. The sample comprised peripheral blood. Receptor source: a human donor in a cohort sampled during active COVID-19.

The chain carries TRBV2 and TRBJ1-5; weak D call: TRBD1 (6 bases). V shed 7 bases and J shed 2 bases, with 9 bases lying between them. There are 13 residues in the CDR3. Germline CDR1 SNHLY, CDR2 FYNNEI. The CDR3 DNA reads as TGTGCCAGCACACAGGGTGGCAATCAGCCCCAGCATTTT. Protein: CASTQGGNQPQHF.

The rearrangement links TRBV7-8 to TRBJ2-1; 8 positions agree with TRBD1. This CDR3 region has 15 residues. Germline CDR1 SGHVS, CDR2 FQNEAQ. The junction had 7 bases not matched to a gene; V was cut back by 5 bases and J by 4 bases. The CDR3 reads CASSIGQGRYNEQFF. In nucleotides, the CDR3 is TGTGCCAGCAGCATTGGACAGGGACGGTACAATGAGCAGTTCTTC.

The J gene is TRBJ2-1, the V gene TRBV4-1; D possibly corresponds to TRBD2 (5 bases). Looked up from germline, CDR1 is MGHRA and CDR2 is YSYEKL. This CDR3 contains 16 residues. Trimming took off 0 bases at V and 4 bases at J, with 13 bases between the two ends. The CDR3 region has the DNA TGCGCCAGCAGCCAAGATGTAGTACTAGTGTACAATGAGCAGTTCTTC. Residues: CASSQDVVLVYNEQFF.

This clone was seen once. The chain links TRBV27 to TRBJ1-3; D is undetermined. Germline values: CDR1 MNHEY, CDR2 SMNVEV (reference sequence). Trimming removed 6 bases at V and 0 bases at J, with 12 bases between. CDR3 length: 15 amino acids. CDR3 sequence (DNA): TGTGCCAGCAGCAGCAGCGGTTACTCTGGAAACACCATATATTTT. Protein product: CASSSSGYSGNTIYF.

The V gene is TRBV18, the J gene TRBJ1-5; D unclear. CDR3 length: 15 amino acids. Germline CDR1 is KGHSH and CDR2 is LQKENI. Deletions cut 6 bases from V and 3 bases from J, with 15 bases between. The CDR3 here is CASSSQVADNQPQHF. The CDR3 coding sequence is TGTGCCAGCTCCTCCCAAGTGGCAGACAATCAGCCCCAGCATTTT.

This chain uses TRBV9 with TRBJ2-1, with TRBD1 identical over 8 bases. With V trimmed by 0 bases and J by 7 bases, 18 bases remained unmatched. The CDR3 length is 19 residues. CDR1 and CDR2 from the germline V gene are SGDLS and YYNGEE. CDR3 protein: CASSVAETGVLTFDNEQFF. The CDR3 DNA sequence: TGTGCCAGCAGCGTAGCCGAGACAGGGGTCCTTACCTTTGATAATGAGCAGTTCTTC.

The chain joins TRBV6-2 or TRBV6-3 to TRBJ2-7; TRBD2 aligns across 7 bases. V gave up 0 bases and J gave up 4 bases; unmatched junction bases: 15. Germline V lookup: CDR1 MNHEY, CDR2 SVGEGT. The CDR3 spans 18 residues. The CDR3 coding sequence is TGTGCCAGCAGTTACTCGAGTTTTTTCCTAGCGGAGGGTTACGAGCAGTACTTC. Its translation is CASSYSSFFLAEGYEQYF.

The chain carries TRBV9 and TRBJ2-7; TRBD2 matches 9 bases. Germline CDR1 reads SGDLS; CDR2 reads YYNGEE. CDR3 size: 15 residues. Trimming took 0 bases from V and 3 from J; bases not matched to a gene: 4. CDR3 residues: CASSVGSGSDYEQYF. The CDR3 DNA reads as TGTGCCAGCAGCGTAGGTAGCGGGAGTGACTACGAGCAGTACTTC. Looking up the rest from reference TRBV9 and TRBJ2-7 gives the full variable domain: DSGVTQTPKHLITATGQRVTLRCSPRSGDLSVYWYQQSLDQGLQFLIQYYNGEERAKGNILERFSAQQFPDLHSELNLSSLELGDSALYFCASSVGSGSDYEQYFGPGTRLTVT.

V usage is TRBV28 and J usage is TRBJ2-3, with TRBD1 as a possible D gene (6 bases). From germline, CDR1 is MDHEN and CDR2 SYDVKM. This CDR3 region has 13 residues. Trimming removed 8 bases from V and 2 bases from J, with 11 bases in between. Written as DNA, the CDR3 is TGTGCCAGCCGGACAGCTTCCACAGATACGCAGTATTTT. Translated: CASRTASTDTQYF.

This chain connects TRBV7-3 to TRBJ2-1; 8 positions match TRBD2. CDR1 is SGHTA, CDR2 FQGTGA, per germline. Losses at the gene ends were 8 bases for V and 8 bases for J; bases not matched to a gene: 11. This CDR3 has 14 amino acids. The CDR3 DNA sequence: TGTGCCAGCTCGCCCGGGACTAGTTTGTATGAGCAGTTCTTC. This translates into CASSPGTSLYEQFF.

The rearrangement uses TRBV28 and TRBJ1-5; D is possibly TRBD1 (5 bases). V gave up 11 bases and J gave up 0 bases, with 11 bases separating them. The CDR3 is made up of 13 amino acids. CDR1 and CDR2 from the germline V gene are MDHEN and SYDVKM. The CDR3 nucleotides read TGTGCCTCGGGCAGGGATAGCAATCAGCCCCAGCATTTT. It codes for CASGRDSNQPQHF.

The rearrangement joins TRBV9 to TRBJ2-5, with 9 bases fitting TRBD2. Trimming at V came to 2 bases and at J to 4 bases, leaving 6 bases not matched to a gene. Germline V gene lookup returns CDR1 SGDLS and CDR2 YYNGEE. The CDR3 extends over 15 amino acids. CDR3 nucleotides: TGTGCCAGCAGCGTTGGGGTAGCGGGAGTAGAGACCCAGTACTTC. This codes for CASSVGVAGVETQYF.

The V call is TRBV19, the J call TRBJ2-1, with 8 positions matching TRBD1. Germline V gene lookup returns CDR1 LNHDA and CDR2 SQIVND (reference sequence). Trimming at V came to 3 bases and at J to 16 bases, leaving 11 bases not matched to a gene. CDR3 length equals 13 residues. The CDR3 protein is CASSMGTGDNRFF. The CDR3, as DNA: TGTGCCAGTAGTATGGGGACAGGCGATAACCGATTCTTC.

In DNA, the CDR3 is TGTGCCAGCAGCTTAGGAGGACAGGGGGCAGGGTATGGCTACACCTTC. This translates into CASSLGGQGAGYGYTF. The genes are TRBV7-2 and TRBJ1-2, with 11 bases aligning to TRBD1. V shed 1 base and J 5 bases; nucleotides not matched to a gene: 6. Germline V gives CDR1 SGHTA, CDR2 FQGNSA. The CDR3 length is 16 residues.